The T cell receptor beta chain described here comes from a study of T-cell memory formation after mild COVID-19. MiXCR, run by TCRdb on the 5' RACE reads, gives a single entry per CDR3 protein. The sample carries roughly 450,000 distinct CDR3 sequences, about 20% recorded once. V lost 6 bases to trimming and J lost 5 bases; unmatched junction nucleotides: 9. This CDR3 is built from 15 residues. The clonotype was recovered from an adult woman who had mild COVID-19 (a few samples of this study predate the infection). Cell type and time point are not known. This chain links TRBV12-3 or TRBV12-4 with TRBJ2-3, with 9 bases matching TRBD2. Specimen: PBMCs or a T cell subset sorted from them (not recorded which). The CDR3 loop is CASSGVAGVVDTQYF. CDR3 bases: TGTGCCAGCAGCGGGGTAGCGGGAGTTGTAGATACGCAGTATTTT.